This T cell receptor (beta chain) was found in a study of cytomegalovirus exposure and HLA in healthy donors. About the research overall: Some 180 million T cells yielded 117 million unique TCR beta sequences in earlier analysis.

There were likely unrecorded immune exposures, though donors were nominally healthy when sampled. The PCR had 60 Vbeta and 13 Jbeta primers. The table came from immunoSEQ multiplex PCR; TCRdb's copy has only in-frame clones and leaves some out. Found here are about 150,000 clones, over 75% of them singletons; the top ten hold 1.5% to 2%. Study results and limitations: Clonal expansion, a later analysis showed, was greater in HLA-associated TCR beta chains than in equally common others.

To note about this clone: The antigen remains undetermined.

V was trimmed by 4 bases and J by 6 bases, leaving 16 bases between them. Germline CDR1 and CDR2: MNHEY and SMNVEV (reference sequence). The CDR3 length is 15 residues. The rearrangement joins TRBV27 to TRBJ2-4; a weak D match, TRBD1 (6 bases). Sequencing was performed on PBMCs. The clonotype originates from a man between 40 and 49 years old in good health and CMV-seronegative. The CDR3 here is CASSYTGSSGNIQYF. The CDR3 DNA follows: TGTGCCAGCAGTTATACAGGGTCGTCGGGAAACATTCAGTACTTC.